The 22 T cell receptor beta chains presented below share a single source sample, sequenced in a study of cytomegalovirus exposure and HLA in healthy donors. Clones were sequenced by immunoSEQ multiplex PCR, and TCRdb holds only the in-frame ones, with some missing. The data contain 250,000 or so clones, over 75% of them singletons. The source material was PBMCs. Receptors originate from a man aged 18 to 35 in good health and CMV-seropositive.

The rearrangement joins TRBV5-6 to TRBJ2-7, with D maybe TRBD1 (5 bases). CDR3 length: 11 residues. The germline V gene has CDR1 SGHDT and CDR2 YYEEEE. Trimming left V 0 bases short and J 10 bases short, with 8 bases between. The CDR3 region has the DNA TGTGCCAGCAGCTTGGCGACAGATCAGTACTTC. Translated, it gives CASSLATDQYF.

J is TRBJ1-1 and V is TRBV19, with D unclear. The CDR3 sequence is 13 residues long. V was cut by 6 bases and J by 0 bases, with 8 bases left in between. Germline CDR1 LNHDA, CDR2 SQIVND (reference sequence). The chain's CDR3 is CASSSGMNTEAFF. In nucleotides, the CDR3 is TGTGCCAGTAGCAGCGGGATGAACACTGAAGCTTTCTTT.

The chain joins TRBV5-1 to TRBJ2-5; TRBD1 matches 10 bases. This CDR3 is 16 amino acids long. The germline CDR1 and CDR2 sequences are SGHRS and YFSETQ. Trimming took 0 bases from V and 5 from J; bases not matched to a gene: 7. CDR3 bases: TGCGCCAGCAGCTTGGGTCCGACAGGGGGCGGGGAGACCCAGTACTTC. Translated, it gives CASSLGPTGGGETQYF.

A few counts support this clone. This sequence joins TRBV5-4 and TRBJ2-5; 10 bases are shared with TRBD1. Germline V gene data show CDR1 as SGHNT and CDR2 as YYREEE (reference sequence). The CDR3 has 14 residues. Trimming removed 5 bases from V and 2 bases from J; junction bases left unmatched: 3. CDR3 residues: CASSWDRGQETQYF. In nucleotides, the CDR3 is TGTGCCAGCAGTTGGGACAGGGGTCAAGAGACCCAGTACTTC.

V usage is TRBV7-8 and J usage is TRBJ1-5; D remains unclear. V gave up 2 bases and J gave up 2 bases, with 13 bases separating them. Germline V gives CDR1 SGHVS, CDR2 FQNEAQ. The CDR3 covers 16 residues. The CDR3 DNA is TGTGCCAGCAGCTTAATGTCATGGTCGGGCAATCAGCCCCAGCATTTT. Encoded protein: CASSLMSWSGNQPQHF.

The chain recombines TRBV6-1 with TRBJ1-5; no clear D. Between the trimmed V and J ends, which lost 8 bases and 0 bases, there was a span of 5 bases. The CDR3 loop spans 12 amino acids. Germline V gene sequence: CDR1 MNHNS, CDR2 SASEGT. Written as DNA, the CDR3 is TGTGCCAGCGCCACTAGCAATCAGCCCCAGCATTTT. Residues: CASATSNQPQHF.

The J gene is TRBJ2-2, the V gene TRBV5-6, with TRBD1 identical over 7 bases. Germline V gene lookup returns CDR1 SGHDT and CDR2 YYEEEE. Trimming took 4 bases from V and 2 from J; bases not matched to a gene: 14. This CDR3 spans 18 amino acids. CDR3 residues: CASSTAQFRGPNTGELFF. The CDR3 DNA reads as TGTGCCAGCAGCACCGCACAATTTAGGGGGCCAAACACCGGGGAGCTGTTTTTT.

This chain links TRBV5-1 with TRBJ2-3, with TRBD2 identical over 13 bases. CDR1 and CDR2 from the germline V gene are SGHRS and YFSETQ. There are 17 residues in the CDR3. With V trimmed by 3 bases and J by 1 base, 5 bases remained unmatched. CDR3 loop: CASSSGTSGEGTDTQYF. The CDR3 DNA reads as TGCGCCAGCAGCTCCGGGACTAGCGGGGAGGGCACAGATACGCAGTATTTT.

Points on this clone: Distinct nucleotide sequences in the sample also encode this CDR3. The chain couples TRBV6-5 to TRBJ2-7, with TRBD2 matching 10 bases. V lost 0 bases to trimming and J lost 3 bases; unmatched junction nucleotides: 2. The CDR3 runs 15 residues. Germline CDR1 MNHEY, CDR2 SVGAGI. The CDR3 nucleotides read TGTGCCAGCAGTTACTCTCCTAGCGGGAGCTACGAGCAGTACTTC. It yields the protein CASSYSPSGSYEQYF.

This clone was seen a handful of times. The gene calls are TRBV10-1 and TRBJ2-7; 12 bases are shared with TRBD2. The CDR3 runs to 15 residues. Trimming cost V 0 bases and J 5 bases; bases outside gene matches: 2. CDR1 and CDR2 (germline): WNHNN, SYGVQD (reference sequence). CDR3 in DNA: TGCGCCAGCAGTGAGTCGACTAGCGGGAGCGACGAGCAGTACTTC. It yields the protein CASSESTSGSDEQYF.

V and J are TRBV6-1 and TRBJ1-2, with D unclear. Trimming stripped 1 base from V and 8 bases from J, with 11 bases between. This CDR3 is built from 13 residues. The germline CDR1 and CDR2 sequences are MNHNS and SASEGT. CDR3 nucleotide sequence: TGTGCCAGCAGTGAAGTAAGGGAGGGAGGCTACACCTTC. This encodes CASSEVREGGYTF.

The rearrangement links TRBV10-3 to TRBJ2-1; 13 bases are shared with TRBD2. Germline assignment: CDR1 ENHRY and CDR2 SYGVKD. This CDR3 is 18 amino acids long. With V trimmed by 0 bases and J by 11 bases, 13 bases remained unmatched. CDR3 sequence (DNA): TGTGCCATCAGTGAGTCGCGGGGGGGACTAGCGGGAATCTATCAGCAGTTCTTC. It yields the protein CAISESRGGLAGIYQQFF.

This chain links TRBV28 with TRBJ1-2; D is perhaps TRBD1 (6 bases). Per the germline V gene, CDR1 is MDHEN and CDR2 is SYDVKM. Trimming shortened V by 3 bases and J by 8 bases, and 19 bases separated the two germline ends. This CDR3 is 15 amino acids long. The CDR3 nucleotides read TGTGCCAGCAGTTTTATCGGTTTGGGGGCGGGCGGCTACACCTTC. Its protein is CASSFIGLGAGGYTF.

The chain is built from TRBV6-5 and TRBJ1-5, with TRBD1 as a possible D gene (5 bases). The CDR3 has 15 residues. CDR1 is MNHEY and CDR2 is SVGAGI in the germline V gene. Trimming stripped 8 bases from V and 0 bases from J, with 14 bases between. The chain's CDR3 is CASGRGRYSNQPQHF. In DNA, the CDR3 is TGTGCCAGCGGACGGGGCAGATATAGCAATCAGCCCCAGCATTTT.

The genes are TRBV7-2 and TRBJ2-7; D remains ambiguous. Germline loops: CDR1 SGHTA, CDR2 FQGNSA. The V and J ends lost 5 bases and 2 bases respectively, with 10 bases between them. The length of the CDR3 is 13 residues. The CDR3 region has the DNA TGTGCCAGCAGCCCGGCGCTCCCCTACGAGCAGTACTTC. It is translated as CASSPALPYEQYF.

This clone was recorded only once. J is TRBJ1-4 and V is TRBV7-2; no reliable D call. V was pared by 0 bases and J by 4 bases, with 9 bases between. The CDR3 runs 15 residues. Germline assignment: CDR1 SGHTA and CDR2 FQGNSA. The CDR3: CASSLAGLDNEKLFF. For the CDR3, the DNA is TGTGCCAGCAGCTTAGCCGGACTCGATAATGAAAAACTGTTTTTT.

CDR3 sequence: CASSPGLGTGELFF. CDR3 in DNA: TGCGCCAGCAGCCCTGGTTTGGGAACCGGGGAGCTGTTTTTT. The chain combines TRBV4-1 with TRBJ2-2; D gene ambiguous. Trimming took off 4 bases at V and 5 bases at J, with 11 bases between the two ends. This CDR3 has 14 residues. CDR1 and CDR2 (germline): MGHRA, YSYEKL.

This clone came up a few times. The CDR3, as DNA: TGCGCCAGCAGCCGGAGCGGTAGCTCCTACAATGAGCAGTTCTTC. Translation gives CASSRSGSSYNEQFF. This chain joins TRBV5-1 and TRBJ2-1; D perhaps matches TRBD2 (5 bases). The V and J ends lost 4 bases and 0 bases respectively, with 11 bases between them. Germline V gene data show CDR1 as SGHRS and CDR2 as YFSETQ. CDR3 size: 15 residues.

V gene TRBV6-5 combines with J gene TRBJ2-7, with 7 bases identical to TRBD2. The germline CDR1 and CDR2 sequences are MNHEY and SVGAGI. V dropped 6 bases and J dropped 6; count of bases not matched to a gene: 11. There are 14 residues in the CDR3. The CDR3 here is CASRPRGGLGEQYF. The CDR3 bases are TGTGCCAGCAGACCCCGCGGGGGATTAGGCGAGCAGTACTTC.

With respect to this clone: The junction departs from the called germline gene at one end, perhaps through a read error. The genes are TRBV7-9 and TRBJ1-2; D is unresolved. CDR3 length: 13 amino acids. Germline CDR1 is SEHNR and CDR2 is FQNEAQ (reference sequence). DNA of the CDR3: TGTGCCAGCAGCCCTCAGCCTAACTATGGCTACACTTTC. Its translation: CASSPQPNYGYTF.

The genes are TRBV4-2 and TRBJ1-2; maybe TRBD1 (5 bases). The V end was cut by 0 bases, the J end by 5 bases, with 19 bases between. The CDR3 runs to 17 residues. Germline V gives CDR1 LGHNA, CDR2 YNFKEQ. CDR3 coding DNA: TGTGCCAGCAGCCAAGAGGACACACGTACCGCCTCTTATGGCTACACCTTC. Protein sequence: CASSQEDTRTASYGYTF.

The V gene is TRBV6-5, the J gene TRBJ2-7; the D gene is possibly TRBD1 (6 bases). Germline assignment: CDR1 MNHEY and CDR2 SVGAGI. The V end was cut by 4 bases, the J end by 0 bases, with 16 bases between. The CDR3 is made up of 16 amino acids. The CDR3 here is CASSSSIGDNSYEQYF. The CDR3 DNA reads TGTGCCAGCAGTTCATCAATAGGGGACAACTCCTACGAGCAGTACTTC.